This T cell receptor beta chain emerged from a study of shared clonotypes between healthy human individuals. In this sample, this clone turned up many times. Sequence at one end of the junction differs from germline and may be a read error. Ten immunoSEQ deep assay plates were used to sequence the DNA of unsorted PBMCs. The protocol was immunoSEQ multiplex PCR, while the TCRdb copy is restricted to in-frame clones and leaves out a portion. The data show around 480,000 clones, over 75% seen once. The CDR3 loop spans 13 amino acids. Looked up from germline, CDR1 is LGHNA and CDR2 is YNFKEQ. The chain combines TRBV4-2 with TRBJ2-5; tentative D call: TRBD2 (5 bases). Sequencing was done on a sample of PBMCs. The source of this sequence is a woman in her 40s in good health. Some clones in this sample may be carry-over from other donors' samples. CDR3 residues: CASSQAARETQYF. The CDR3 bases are TGTGCCAGCAGTCAAGCGGCAAGGGAGACCCAGTACTTC.